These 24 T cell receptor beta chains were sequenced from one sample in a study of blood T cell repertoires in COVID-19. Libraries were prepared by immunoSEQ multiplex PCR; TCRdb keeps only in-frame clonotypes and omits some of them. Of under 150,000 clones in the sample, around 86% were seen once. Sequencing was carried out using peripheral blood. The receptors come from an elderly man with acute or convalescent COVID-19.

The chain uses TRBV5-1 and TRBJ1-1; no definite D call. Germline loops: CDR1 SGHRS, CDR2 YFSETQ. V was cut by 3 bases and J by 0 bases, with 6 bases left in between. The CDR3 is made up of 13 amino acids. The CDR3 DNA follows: TGCGCCAGCAGCTACGAGATGAACACTGAAGCTTTCTTT. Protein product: CASSYEMNTEAFF. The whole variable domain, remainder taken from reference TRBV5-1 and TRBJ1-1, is KAGVTQTPRYLIKTRGQQVTLSCSPISGHRSVSWYQQTPGQGLQFLFEYFSETQRNKGNFPGRFSGRQFSNSRSEMNVSTLELGDSALYLCASSYEMNTEAFFGQGTRLTVV.

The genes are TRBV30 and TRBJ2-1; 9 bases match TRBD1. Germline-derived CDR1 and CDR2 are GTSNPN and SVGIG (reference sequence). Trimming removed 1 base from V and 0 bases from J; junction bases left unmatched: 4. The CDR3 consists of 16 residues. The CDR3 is CAWSGTGESSYNEQFF. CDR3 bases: TGTGCCTGGAGTGGGACAGGGGAAAGCTCCTACAATGAGCAGTTCTTC.

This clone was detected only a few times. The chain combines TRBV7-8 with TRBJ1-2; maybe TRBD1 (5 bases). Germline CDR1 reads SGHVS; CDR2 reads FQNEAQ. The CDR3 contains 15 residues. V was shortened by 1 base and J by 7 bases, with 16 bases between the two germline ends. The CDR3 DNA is TGTGCCAGCAGCTTAGGGGCGACAGACAGTTCTGGCTACACCTTC. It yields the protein CASSLGATDSSGYTF.

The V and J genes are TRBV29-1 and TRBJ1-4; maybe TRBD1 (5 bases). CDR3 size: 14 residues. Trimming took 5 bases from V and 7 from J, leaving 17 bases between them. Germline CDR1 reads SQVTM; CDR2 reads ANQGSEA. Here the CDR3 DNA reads TGCAGCGTTTCCGTTCGGGACTGGGGTGAAAAACTGTTTTTT. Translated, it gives CSVSVRDWGEKLFF. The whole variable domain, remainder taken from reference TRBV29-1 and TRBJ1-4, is SAVISQKPSRDICQRGTSLTIQCQVDSQVTMMFWYRQQPGQSLTLIATANQGSEATYESGFVIDKFPISRPNLTFSTLTVSNMSPEDSSIYLCSVSVRDWGEKLFFGSGTQLSVL.

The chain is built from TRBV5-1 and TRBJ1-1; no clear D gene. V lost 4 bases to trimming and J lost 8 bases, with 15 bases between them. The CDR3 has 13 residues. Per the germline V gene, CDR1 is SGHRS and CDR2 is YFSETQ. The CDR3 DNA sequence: TGCGCCAGCAGCCTCGAGGGCGGTTCCGAAGCTTTCTTT. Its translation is CASSLEGGSEAFF.

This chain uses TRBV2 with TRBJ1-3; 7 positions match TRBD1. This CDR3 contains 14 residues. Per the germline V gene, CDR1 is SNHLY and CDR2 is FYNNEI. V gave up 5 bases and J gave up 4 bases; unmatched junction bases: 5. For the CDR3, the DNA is TGTGCCAGCAGTACCGACAGGGAAGGAAACACCATATATTTT. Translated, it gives CASSTDREGNTIYF.

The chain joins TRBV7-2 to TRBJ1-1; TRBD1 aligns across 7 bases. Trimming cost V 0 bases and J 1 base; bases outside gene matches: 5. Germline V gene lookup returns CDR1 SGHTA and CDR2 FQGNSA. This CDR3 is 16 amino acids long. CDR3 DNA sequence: TGTGCCAGCAGCTTAGCCCGGACAGGATCGAACACTGAAGCTTTCTTT. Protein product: CASSLARTGSNTEAFF. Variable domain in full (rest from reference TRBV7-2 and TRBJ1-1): GAGVSQSPSNKVTEKGKDVELRCDPISGHTALYWYRQSLGQGLEFLIYFQGNSAPDKSGLPSDRFSAERTGGSVSTLTIQRTQQEDSAVYLCASSLARTGSNTEAFFGQGTRLTVV.

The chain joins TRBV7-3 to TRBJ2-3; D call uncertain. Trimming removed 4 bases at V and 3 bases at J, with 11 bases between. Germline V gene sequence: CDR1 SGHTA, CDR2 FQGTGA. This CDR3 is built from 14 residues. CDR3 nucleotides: TGTGCCAGCAGCTCCCTCTACCAAACAGATACGCAGTATTTT. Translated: CASSSLYQTDTQYF.

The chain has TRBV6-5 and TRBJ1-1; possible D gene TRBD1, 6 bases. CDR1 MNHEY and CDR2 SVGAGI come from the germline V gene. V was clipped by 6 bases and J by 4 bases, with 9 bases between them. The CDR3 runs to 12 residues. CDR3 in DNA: TGTGCCAGCAGGAAACAGGGCACTGAAGCTTTCTTT. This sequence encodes CASRKQGTEAFF.

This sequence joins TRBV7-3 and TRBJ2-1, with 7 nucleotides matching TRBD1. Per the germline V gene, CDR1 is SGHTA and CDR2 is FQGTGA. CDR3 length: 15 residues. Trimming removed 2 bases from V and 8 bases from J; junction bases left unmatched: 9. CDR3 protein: CASSLDRGQSDEQFF. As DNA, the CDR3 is TGTGCCAGCAGCTTAGATAGGGGGCAGTCCGATGAGCAGTTCTTC.

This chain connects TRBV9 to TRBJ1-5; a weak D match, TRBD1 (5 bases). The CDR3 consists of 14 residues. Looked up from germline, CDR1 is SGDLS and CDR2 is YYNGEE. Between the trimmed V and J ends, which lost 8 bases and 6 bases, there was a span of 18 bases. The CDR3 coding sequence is TGTGCCAGTTCAGTAGGGGCGTCGGGTCAGCCCCAGCATTTT. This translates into CASSVGASGQPQHF. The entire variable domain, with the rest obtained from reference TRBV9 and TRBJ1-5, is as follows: DSGVTQTPKHLITATGQRVTLRCSPRSGDLSVYWYQQSLDQGLQFLIQYYNGEERAKGNILERFSAQQFPDLHSELNLSSLELGDSALYFCASSVGASGQPQHFGDGTRLSIL.

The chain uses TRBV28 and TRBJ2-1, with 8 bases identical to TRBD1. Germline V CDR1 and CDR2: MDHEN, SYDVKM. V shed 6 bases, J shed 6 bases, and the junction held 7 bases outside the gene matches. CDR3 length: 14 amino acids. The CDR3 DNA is TGTGCCAGCAGAGCACAGGGGGTGCGCAATGAGCAGTTCTTC. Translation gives CASRAQGVRNEQFF.

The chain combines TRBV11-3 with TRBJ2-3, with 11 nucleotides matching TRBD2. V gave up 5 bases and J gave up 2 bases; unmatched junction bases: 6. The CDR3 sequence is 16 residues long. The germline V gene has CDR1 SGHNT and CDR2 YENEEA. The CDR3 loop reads CASSPGTSGYTDTQYF. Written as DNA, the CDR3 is TGTGCCAGCAGCCCCGGGACTAGCGGTTACACAGATACGCAGTATTTT.

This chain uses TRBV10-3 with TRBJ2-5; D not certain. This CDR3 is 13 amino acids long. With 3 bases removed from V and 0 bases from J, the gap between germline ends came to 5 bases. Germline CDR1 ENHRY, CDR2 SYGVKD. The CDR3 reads CAISDLYQETQYF. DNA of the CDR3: TGTGCCATCAGTGATCTGTACCAAGAGACCCAGTACTTC.

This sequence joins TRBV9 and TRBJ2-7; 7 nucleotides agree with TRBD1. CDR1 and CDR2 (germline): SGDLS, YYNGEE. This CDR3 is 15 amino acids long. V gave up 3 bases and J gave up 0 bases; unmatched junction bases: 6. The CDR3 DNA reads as TGTGCCAGCAGCGCAGCGACAGGGCCCTCCTACGAGCAGTACTTC. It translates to CASSAATGPSYEQYF.

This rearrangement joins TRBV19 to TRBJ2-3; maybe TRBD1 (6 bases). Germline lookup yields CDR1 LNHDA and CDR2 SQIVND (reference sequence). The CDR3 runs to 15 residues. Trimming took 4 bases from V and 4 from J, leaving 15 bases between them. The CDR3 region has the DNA TGTGCCAGTAGTACACCCGGACAGATTGCAGATACGCAGTATTTT. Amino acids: CASSTPGQIADTQYF.

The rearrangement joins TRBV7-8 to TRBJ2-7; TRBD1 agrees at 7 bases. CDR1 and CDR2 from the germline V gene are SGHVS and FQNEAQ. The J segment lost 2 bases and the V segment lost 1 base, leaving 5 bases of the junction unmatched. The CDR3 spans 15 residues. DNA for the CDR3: TGTGCCAGCAGCTTAGTGAGACAGGGACCCTACGAGCAGTACTTC. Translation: CASSLVRQGPYEQYF.

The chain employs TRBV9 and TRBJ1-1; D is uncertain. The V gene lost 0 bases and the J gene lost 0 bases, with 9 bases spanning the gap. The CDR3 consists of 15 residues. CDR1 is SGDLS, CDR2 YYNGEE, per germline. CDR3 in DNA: TGTGCCAGCAGCGTAGATTCCAGAATGAACACTGAAGCTTTCTTT. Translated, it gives CASSVDSRMNTEAFF.

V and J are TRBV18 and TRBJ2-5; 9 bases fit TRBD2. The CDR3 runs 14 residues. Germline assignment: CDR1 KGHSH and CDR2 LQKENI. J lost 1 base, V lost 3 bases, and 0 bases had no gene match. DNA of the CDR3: TGTGCCAGCTCACCGACTAGCGGCCAAGAGACCCAGTACTTC. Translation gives CASSPTSGQETQYF.

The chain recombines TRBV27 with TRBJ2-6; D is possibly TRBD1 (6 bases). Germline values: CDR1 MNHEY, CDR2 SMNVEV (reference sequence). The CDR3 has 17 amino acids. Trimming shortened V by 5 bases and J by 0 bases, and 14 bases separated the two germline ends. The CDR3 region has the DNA TGTGCCAGCAGTCCGGGAAGGGGGAGCTCTGGGGCCAACGTCCTGACTTTC. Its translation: CASSPGRGSSGANVLTF.

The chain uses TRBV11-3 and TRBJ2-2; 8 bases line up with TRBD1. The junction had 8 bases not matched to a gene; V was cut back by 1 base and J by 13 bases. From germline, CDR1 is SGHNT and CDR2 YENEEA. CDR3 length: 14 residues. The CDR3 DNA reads TGTGCCAGCAGCTTAGGCCAGGGGGCGGAGGGGCTGTTTTTT. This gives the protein CASSLGQGAEGLFF.

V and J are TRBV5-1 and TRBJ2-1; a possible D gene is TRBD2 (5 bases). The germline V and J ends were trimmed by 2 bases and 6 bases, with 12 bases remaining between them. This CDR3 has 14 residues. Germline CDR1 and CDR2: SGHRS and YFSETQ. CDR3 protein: CASSLTTIGNEQFF. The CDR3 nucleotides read TGCGCCAGCAGCTTAACGACTATCGGCAATGAGCAGTTCTTC.

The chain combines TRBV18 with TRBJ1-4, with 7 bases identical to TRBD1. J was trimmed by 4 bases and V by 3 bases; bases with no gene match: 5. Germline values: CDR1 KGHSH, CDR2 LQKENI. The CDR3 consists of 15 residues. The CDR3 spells CASSPSGQLNEKLFF. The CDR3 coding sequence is TGTGCCAGCTCACCTTCGGGACAGCTTAATGAAAAACTGTTTTTT.

CDR3 sequence reads: CAGQTQGGNEKLFF. The CDR3 nucleotides read TGTGCCGGGCAAACTCAGGGGGGCAATGAAAAACTGTTTTTT. The chain is built from TRBV6-5 and TRBJ1-4, with 7 positions matching TRBD1. V shed 11 bases, J shed 5 bases, and the junction held 11 bases outside the gene matches. CDR1 and CDR2 (germline): MNHEY, SVGAGI. The CDR3 has 14 amino acids.